Below, 6 T cell receptor beta chains from the same sample are listed, as sequenced in a study of response to subunit inactivated influenza vaccine. TCRdb reanalysed the RT-PCR reads using MiXCR and keeps one entry per CDR3 protein. The sample consists of a few hundred thousand distinct CDR3 sequences, around 15% of them appearing once. The specimen comprised PBMCs from blood, sampled 11 to 12 days after vaccination. The receptors here all came from a man aged 45-65 years who received an inactivated influenza vaccine.

This sequence joins TRBV28 and TRBJ2-7, with D maybe TRBD1 (5 bases). CDR3 length equals 15 residues. Germline V CDR1 and CDR2: MDHEN, SYDVKM. Between the trimmed V and J ends, which lost 6 bases and 2 bases, there was a span of 17 bases. CDR3 nucleotide sequence: TGTGCCAGCAGGGGTGGGCAGGGAAATCCCTACGAGCAGTACTTC. Translating it yields CASRGGQGNPYEQYF.

This clonotype was counted ten times or more. The chain is built from TRBV7-8 and TRBJ2-3, with TRBD1 matching 10 bases. The germline gives CDR1 SGHVS, CDR2 FQNEAQ. The CDR3 totals 17 residues. Trimming removed 5 bases from V and 2 bases from J; junction bases left unmatched: 10. In nucleotides, the CDR3 is TGTGCCAGCAGCCCCCATCGGGACAGGGGTGCCACAGATACGCAGTATTTT. Translation gives CASSPHRDRGATDTQYF.

The V and J genes are TRBV7-2 and TRBJ2-7, with no clear D. V was shortened by 1 base and J by 4 bases, with 8 bases between the two germline ends. The CDR3 consists of 13 residues. Germline V gives CDR1 SGHTA, CDR2 FQGNSA. The CDR3 DNA is TGTGCCAGCAGCTTAGGTTCTGAGTACGAGCAGTACTTC. Protein sequence: CASSLGSEYEQYF.

This chain links TRBV29-1 with TRBJ2-7; unclear D gene. The germline V gene encodes CDR1 SQVTM and CDR2 ANQGSEA. The CDR3 contains 11 residues. Between the trimmed V and J ends, which lost 1 base and 0 bases, there was a span of 1 base. The CDR3: CSVEASYEQYF. In DNA, the CDR3 is TGCAGCGTTGAAGCCTCCTACGAGCAGTACTTC.

The chain combines TRBV18 with TRBJ1-3; D gene ambiguous. V lost 2 bases to trimming and J lost 0 bases, with 11 bases between them. Per the germline V gene, CDR1 is KGHSH and CDR2 is LQKENI. This CDR3 is 16 amino acids long. CDR3 loop: CASSPWNSGSGNTIYF. In nucleotides, the CDR3 is TGTGCCAGCTCACCATGGAACTCCGGCTCTGGAAACACCATATATTTT.

J is TRBJ1-5 and V is TRBV6-4, with D tentatively TRBD1 (5 bases). The germline CDR1 and CDR2 sequences are MRHNA and SNTAGT. The length of the CDR3 is 15 residues. Trimming shortened V by 0 bases and J by 7 bases, and 13 bases separated the two germline ends. CDR3 region: CASSDSKAGTQPQHF. CDR3 DNA sequence: TGTGCCAGCAGTGACTCGAAGGCAGGGACCCAGCCCCAGCATTTT.